The TCR beta chain described here comes from a study of OX40 agonist ivuxolimab in advanced cancers. In regard to this clone: Antigen specificity is unknown.

CDR1 and CDR2 (germline): KGHSH, LQKENI. The CDR3 length is 15 residues. The V gene lost 4 bases and the J gene lost 2 bases, with 12 bases spanning the gap. Overall study findings and caveats: CD8+ T cells averaged more expanded clones than CD4+.

Libraries were prepared by immunoSEQ multiplex PCR; TCRdb keeps only in-frame clonotypes and omits some of them. The sample has tens of thousands of clones, approximately 85% seen once. This TCR came from an adult with an advanced solid tumor such as melanoma, head and neck, liver or kidney cancer. The starting material was CD4+ or CD8+ T cells sorted from blood, obtained in a trial of the OX40 agonist ivuxolimab. This chain uses TRBV18 with TRBJ1-5; tentatively, D is TRBD1 (5 bases). CDR3 in DNA: TGTGCCAGCTCACTACAGACAGCAGGCAATCAGCCCCAGCATTTT. This sequence encodes CASSLQTAGNQPQHF.